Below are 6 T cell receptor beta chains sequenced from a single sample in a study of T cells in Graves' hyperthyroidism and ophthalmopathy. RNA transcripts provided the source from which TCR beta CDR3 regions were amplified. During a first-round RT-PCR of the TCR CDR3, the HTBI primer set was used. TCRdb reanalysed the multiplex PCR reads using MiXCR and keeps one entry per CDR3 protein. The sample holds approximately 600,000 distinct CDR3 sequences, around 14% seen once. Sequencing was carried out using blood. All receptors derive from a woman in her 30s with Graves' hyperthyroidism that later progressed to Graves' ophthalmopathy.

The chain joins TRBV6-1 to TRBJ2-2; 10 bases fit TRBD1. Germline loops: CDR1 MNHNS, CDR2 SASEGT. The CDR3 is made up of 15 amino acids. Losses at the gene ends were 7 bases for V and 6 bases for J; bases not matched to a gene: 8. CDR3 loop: CASNPAGQGSGELFF. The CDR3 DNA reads TGTGCCAGCAACCCGGCGGGACAGGGGTCCGGGGAGCTGTTTTTT.

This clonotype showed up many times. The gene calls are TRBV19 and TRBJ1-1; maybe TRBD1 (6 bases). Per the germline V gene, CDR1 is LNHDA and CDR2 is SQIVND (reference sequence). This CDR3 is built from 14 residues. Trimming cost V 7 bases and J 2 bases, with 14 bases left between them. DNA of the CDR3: TGTGCCAGTAAGGAAGGACAGCTAAACACTGAAGCTTTCTTT. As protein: CASKEGQLNTEAFF.

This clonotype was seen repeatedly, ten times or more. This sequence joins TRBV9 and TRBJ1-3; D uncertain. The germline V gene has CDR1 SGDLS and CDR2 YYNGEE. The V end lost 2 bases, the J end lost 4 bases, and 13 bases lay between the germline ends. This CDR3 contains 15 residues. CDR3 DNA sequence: TGTGCCAGCAGCGTCGACGGCTATGGAGGAAACACCATATATTTT. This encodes CASSVDGYGGNTIYF.

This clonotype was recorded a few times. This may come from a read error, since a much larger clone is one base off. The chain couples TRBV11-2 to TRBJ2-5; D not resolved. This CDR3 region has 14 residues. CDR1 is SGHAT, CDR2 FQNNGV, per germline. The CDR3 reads CASSFWRPQETQHF. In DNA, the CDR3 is TGTGCCAGCAGCTTTTGGCGTCCCCAAGAGACCCAGCACTTC.

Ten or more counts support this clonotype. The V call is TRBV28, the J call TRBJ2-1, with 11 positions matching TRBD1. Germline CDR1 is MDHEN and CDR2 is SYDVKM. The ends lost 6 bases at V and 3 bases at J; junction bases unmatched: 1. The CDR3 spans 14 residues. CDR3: CASSGTGGYNEQFF. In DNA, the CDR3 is TGTGCCAGCAGCGGGACAGGGGGCTACAATGAGCAGTTCTTC.

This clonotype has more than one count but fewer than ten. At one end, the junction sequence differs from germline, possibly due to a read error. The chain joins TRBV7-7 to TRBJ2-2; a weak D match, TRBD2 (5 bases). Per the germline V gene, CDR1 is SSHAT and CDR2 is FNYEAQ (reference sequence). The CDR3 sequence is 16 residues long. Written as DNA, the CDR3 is TGTGCTAGCAGCTTAGGAGTTGGCGGGCTTACCGGGGAGCTGTTTTTT. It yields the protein CASSLGVGGLTGELFF.